This T cell receptor (beta chain) was recovered during a study of Ad26.COV2.S vaccination and SARS-CoV-2 variants. As for the study in general: Donor got 5x10^10 or 1x10^11 viral particles of Ad26.COV2.S.

Treatment noted: some 19 received Ad26.COV2.S at low or high dose, single or two shots; 5 received placebo; per-sample allocation not given. Sampling was performed 63 days after the first vaccine or placebo injection. Trimming removed 3 bases from V and 1 base from J; junction bases left unmatched: 10. Per the germline V gene, CDR1 is DFQATT and CDR2 is SNEGSKA (reference sequence). The CDR3 extends over 16 amino acids. TCRdb's table, derived via immunoSEQ multiplex PCR, lists solely in-frame clones and lacks some. The table has about 460,000 clones, roughly nine tenths seen once. This chain joins TRBV20-1 and TRBJ2-7; 9 bases match TRBD2. The material sequenced was peripheral blood, taken in a trial of Ad26.COV2.S vaccine versus placebo. The sequence was collected from a person between 18 and 60 years old who received the Ad26.COV2.S COVID-19 vaccine or a placebo. The CDR3 region is CSASGGRSGSSYEQYF. The CDR3 DNA reads TGCAGTGCTAGTGGGGGGCGTAGCGGGAGTTCCTACGAGCAGTACTTC.